The sequence of this T cell receptor (beta chain) was determined in a study of blood T cells in healthy people across ages. The CDR3 sequence is 17 residues long. Germline trimming cut 5 bases from V and 4 bases from J; bases unmatched to any gene: 7. In germline, CDR1 is SEHNR, CDR2 FQNEAQ (reference sequence). Study observations and caveats: Naive T cell percentage showed a strong correlation with TCR beta diversity.

A second roughly 6 to 12 cycle PCR used barcoded and J-beta primers. TCRdb processed the 5' RACE reads anew with MiXCR; each CDR3 protein has one entry. Of about 560,000 distinct CDR3 sequences in the sample, roughly a quarter were seen once. Concerning this clonotype itself: Its antigen remains unidentified.

These records were also assigned to another study, of T cells of mothers and their children. As that study records: A handful of children and their three healthy Caucasian mothers were the donors. From each mother came over 9.5 million TCR beta CDR3 reads, and from each child came 2.5 million to 3 million. The study found thymic selection shapes TCR recombination output similarly in related and unrelated pairs.

The receptor comes from a boy between 2 and 10 years old in good health. Sequenced material: blood. This chain links TRBV7-9 with TRBJ2-1, with 14 nucleotides matching TRBD2. The CDR3 spells CASSQGLAGDRYNEQFF. CDR3 bases: TGTGCCAGCAGCCAGGGACTAGCGGGAGATCGGTACAATGAGCAGTTCTTC. Drawing the rest from reference TRBV7-9 and TRBJ2-1, the complete variable domain is DTGVSQNPRHKITKRGQNVTFRCDPISEHNRLYWYRQTLGQGPEFLTYFQNEAQLEKSRLLSDRFSAERPKGSFSTLEIQRTEQGDSAMYLCASSQGLAGDRYNEQFFGPGTRLTVL.